The sequence of this T cell receptor (beta chain) was determined in a study of identical twins. Study-level results: Analyses based on zero insertions could be partly confounded by invariant MAIT and iNKT cells.

Germline CDR1 is SGHAT and CDR2 is FQNNGV. The CDR3 contains 14 residues. Trimming stripped 5 bases from V and 2 bases from J, with 12 bases between. Via MiXCR, TCRdb re-called the 5' RACE reads, giving one row per CDR3 protein. The sample carries 700,000 to 950,000 distinct CDR3 sequences, about 12% recorded once. This clonotype was observed a handful of times. The antigen is unknown. These records were also assigned to another study, of yellow fever vaccine responses in identical twins. That work adds: Reportedly, twins showed a vaccine T cell response that looked partly convergent and partly personalized.

The sequence came from a woman aged 18-30 years in good health. V gene TRBV11-2 combines with J gene TRBJ1-2; possible D gene TRBD1, 5 bases. Sequenced: PBMCs. The CDR3 is CASSHRGGNYGYTF. In DNA, the CDR3 is TGTGCCAGCAGCCACCGGGGGGGGAACTATGGCTACACCTTC.